This T cell receptor (beta chain) comes out of a study of T-cell reconstitution after alpha-beta-depleted transplantation in children. Study-level results: There were some patients whose high TCRbeta diversity at day 60 came from surviving recipient T cells and thymic progenitors. Newly made T cells mostly supplied T-cell counts and diversity one year after transplant. The study reportedly traced alpha-beta T cells about two months after transplant to several hundred expanded graft clones.

Researchers prepared the TCRbeta library using unique molecular identifiers, the study reports. TCRdb processed the PCR reads anew with MiXCR; each CDR3 protein has one entry. There are roughly 100,000 distinct CDR3 sequences in the sample; under 7% occur only once, and approximately 6.6% lies in the top ten. This clonotype came up many times. The antigen remains unidentified. V was clipped by 2 bases and J by 4 bases, with 6 bases between them. The CDR3 is made up of 13 amino acids. From germline, CDR1 is SGHTA and CDR2 FQGTGA. The sequence derives from a female patient younger than 10 who had a stem cell transplant for Fanconi anemia, so the T cells may come from the graft donor. The chain has TRBV7-3 and TRBJ2-1; D might be TRBD2 (5 bases). The source material was PBMCs, mostly from graft donor cells, sampled 60 days after TCRalphabeta/CD19-depleted stem cell transplant. This CDR3 is CASSLERYNEQFF. CDR3 nucleotide sequence: TGTGCCAGCAGCTTAGAGCGGTACAATGAGCAGTTCTTC.